This T cell receptor (beta chain) was identified during a study of CD8+ T cells in alopecia areata. Reverse transcription of extracted RNA yielded cDNA, which provided the sequencing template. Repertoires were generated with immunoSEQ multiplex PCR, while TCRdb's copy carries only in-frame clones and drops some. The sample carries 3,500 to 4,500 clones, around 60% recorded once. V was shortened by 4 bases and J by 4 bases, with 8 bases between the two germline ends. The CDR3 is 12 amino acids. The germline V gene encodes CDR1 SNHLY and CDR2 FYNNEI. The treatment denotes: oral pan-JAK inhibitor, 5-10 mg twice daily. Alopecia areata patients had lesional scalp punch biopsies and peripheral blood taken from them.

The sequence came from a human donor with alopecia areata. The chain recombines TRBV2 with TRBJ2-7; D unresolved. The specimen was skin, collected at week 4, from a patient treated with tofacitinib. CDR3 loop: CASSATRYEQYF. The CDR3 nucleotides read TGTGCCAGCAGTGCGACACGGTACGAGCAGTACTTC.